The 21 T cell receptor beta chains reported below all come from one sample, sequenced in a study of ipilimumab plus nivolumab after autologous stem cell transplantation. Sequencing was performed with immunoSEQ multiplex PCR; in TCRdb, only in-frame clones are kept and a portion is missing. This repertoire shows about 40,000 clones, almost 95% found once; its top ten account for approximately 1%. Source: PBMCs, taken in a trial of ipilimumab plus nivolumab as post-transplant consolidation. Source of these receptors: a male donor with multiple myeloma.

The table lists this clone with a count of one. This CDR3 is CASSYGRGQPQHF. The CDR3 region has the DNA TGTGCCAGCAGTTATGGCAGGGGTCAGCCCCAGCATTTT. The chain joins TRBV6-5 to TRBJ1-5; perhaps TRBD1 as D (6 bases). V lost 3 bases and J 6 bases, leaving 9 bases between the germline ends. The CDR3 runs to 13 residues. The germline V gene has CDR1 MNHEY and CDR2 SVGAGI.

The V call is TRBV7-2, the J call TRBJ2-1; unclear D gene. Germline-derived CDR1 and CDR2 are SGHTA and FQGNSA. With 2 bases removed from V and 0 bases from J, the gap between germline ends came to 17 bases. CDR3 length equals 18 residues. CDR3 sequence (DNA): TGTGCCAGCAGCTTATTTAAAGCGACTGCAGGCTCCTACAATGAGCAGTTCTTC. This gives the protein CASSLFKATAGSYNEQFF.

The chain has TRBV7-2 and TRBJ2-2; TRBD2 matches at 8 bases. There are 15 residues in the CDR3. The germline gives CDR1 SGHTA, CDR2 FQGNSA. Germline trimming cut 5 bases from V and 7 bases from J; bases unmatched to any gene: 9. The CDR3 is CASSKQRERFGELFF. Written as DNA, the CDR3 is TGTGCCAGCAGCAAGCAGCGGGAGCGATTCGGGGAGCTGTTTTTT.

The V call is TRBV7-3, the J call TRBJ2-6, with D tentatively TRBD1 (6 bases). The V gene lost 5 bases and the J gene lost 3 bases, with 11 bases spanning the gap. Germline CDR1 is SGHTA and CDR2 is FQGTGA. The CDR3 is 15 residues long. CDR3 bases: TGTGCCAGCAGCACCACAGGGCTTGGGGCCAACGTCCTGACTTTC. Residues: CASSTTGLGANVLTF.

The chain is built from TRBV30 and TRBJ2-1, with 8 bases matching TRBD2. V shed 0 bases and J 4 bases; nucleotides not matched to a gene: 5. CDR1 and CDR2 (germline): GTSNPN, SVGIG (reference sequence). The CDR3 runs to 15 residues. For the CDR3, the DNA is TGTGCCTGGAGTGTAGGCGGGGGGATTTACAATGAGCAGTTCTTC. Protein: CAWSVGGGIYNEQFF.

The chain joins TRBV28 to TRBJ1-2; 9 bases align to TRBD1. V lost 7 bases and J lost 5; bases outside the gene matches: 8. Germline-derived CDR1 and CDR2 are MDHEN and SYDVKM. CDR3 size: 14 residues. The CDR3: CASTIDRGRYGYTF. For the CDR3, the DNA is TGTGCCAGCACAATAGACAGGGGGAGGTATGGCTACACCTTC.

This sequence joins TRBV9 and TRBJ2-7; a weak D match, TRBD2 (5 bases). Trimming cost V 0 bases and J 5 bases, with 9 bases left between them. Germline V gene sequence: CDR1 SGDLS, CDR2 YYNGEE. CDR3 length: 13 residues. CDR3 sequence: CASSVEVRDEQYF. For the CDR3, the DNA is TGTGCCAGCAGCGTAGAAGTGAGGGACGAGCAGTACTTC.

This clone was counted a single time. V gene TRBV10-3 combines with J gene TRBJ2-7; D remains unclear. CDR3 length: 13 amino acids. Germline assignment: CDR1 ENHRY and CDR2 SYGVKD. The V end was cut by 3 bases, the J end by 6 bases, with 12 bases between. The CDR3: CAISEGNPAEQYF. The CDR3 region has the DNA TGTGCCATCAGTGAAGGAAACCCCGCCGAGCAGTACTTC.

The chain combines TRBV5-1 with TRBJ1-1, with TRBD1 matching 7 bases. After removal of 0 bases from V and 4 bases from J, the junction contained 15 bases not matched to a gene. The CDR3 extends over 18 amino acids. CDR1 is SGHRS and CDR2 is YFSETQ in the germline V gene. CDR3 in amino acids: CASSLGQGGPLMGTEAFF. The CDR3 DNA sequence: TGCGCCAGCAGCTTGGGGCAGGGGGGCCCACTTATGGGCACTGAAGCTTTCTTT.

This clone appeared a single time. The gene calls are TRBV4-1 and TRBJ2-1; D remains ambiguous. CDR3 length: 17 residues. The germline CDR1 and CDR2 sequences are MGHRA and YSYEKL. Trimming cost V 0 bases and J 3 bases, with 15 bases left between them. CDR3: CASSQDLVPVGYNEQFF. The CDR3 nucleotides read TGCGCCAGCAGCCAAGATCTCGTACCAGTGGGCTACAATGAGCAGTTCTTC.

The chain employs TRBV5-1 and TRBJ2-7; TRBD1 matches at 10 bases. The CDR3 spans 15 residues. The germline V gene has CDR1 SGHRS and CDR2 YFSETQ. J lost 2 bases, V lost 5 bases, and 7 bases had no gene match. The DNA for the CDR3 is TGCGCCAGCAGTGGGACCGGGACAGGGGCCTACGAGCAGTACTTC. Amino acids: CASSGTGTGAYEQYF.

The chain is built from TRBV7-9 and TRBJ2-5; 8 bases are shared with TRBD1. Per the germline V gene, CDR1 is SEHNR and CDR2 is FQNEAQ (reference sequence). J lost 5 bases, V lost 6 bases, and 8 bases had no gene match. This CDR3 comprises 14 residues. This CDR3 is CASSRGQGGETQYF. The DNA for the CDR3 is TGTGCCAGCAGTCGTGGACAGGGCGGTGAGACCCAGTACTTC.

The chain has TRBV18 and TRBJ2-5; 8 bases fit TRBD2. The CDR3 runs 17 residues. Germline lookup yields CDR1 KGHSH and CDR2 LQKENI. J gave up 0 bases and V 0 bases, and 6 bases lay outside the gene matches. Written as DNA, the CDR3 is TGTGCCAGCTCACCACCCCTCGGGAGGGGGTACCAAGAGACCCAGTACTTC. It is translated as CASSPPLGRGYQETQYF.

The rearrangement uses TRBV28 and TRBJ1-4, with 9 bases fitting TRBD1. Trimming took 5 bases from V and 7 from J; bases not matched to a gene: 11. Germline V gene lookup returns CDR1 MDHEN and CDR2 SYDVKM. This CDR3 contains 16 residues. As DNA, the CDR3 is TGTGCCAGCAGTCTCGAGCCGGGACAGGGACTTGAAAAACTGTTTTTT. Translated: CASSLEPGQGLEKLFF.

V is TRBV27 and J is TRBJ1-2; the D is unclear. V dropped 3 bases and J dropped 12 bases, with 23 bases sitting between them. Germline assignment: CDR1 MNHEY and CDR2 SMNVEV (reference sequence). The CDR3 covers 15 residues. The CDR3 here is CASSFPRKAYGADTF. The DNA of the CDR3 is TGTGCCAGCAGTTTCCCCCGAAAAGCTTACGGTGCGGACACCTTC.

The rearrangement links TRBV25-1 to TRBJ2-4; 8 nucleotides align to TRBD2. Germline CDR1 is MGHDK and CDR2 is SYGVNS. V shed 4 bases, J shed 7 bases, and the junction held 15 bases outside the gene matches. The CDR3 has 17 residues. CDR3 region: CASSGPGVAGWVNIQYF. The CDR3 region has the DNA TGTGCCAGCAGTGGGCCCGGGGTAGCGGGATGGGTGAACATTCAGTACTTC. Full variable domain (rest looked up from reference TRBV25-1 and TRBJ2-4): EADIYQTPRYLVIGTGKKITLECSQTMGHDKMYWYQQDPGMELHLIHYSYGVNSTEKGDLSSESTVSRIRTEHFPLTLESARPSHTSQYLCASSGPGVAGWVNIQYFGAGTRLSVL.

The rearrangement links TRBV18 to TRBJ2-1; D remains ambiguous. Germline CDR1 reads KGHSH; CDR2 reads LQKENI. The CDR3 runs 13 residues. The V and J ends lost 2 bases and 6 bases respectively, with 8 bases between them. The CDR3, as DNA: TGTGCCAGCTCACCAAGGCGGTTCAATGAGCAGTTCTTC. It encodes CASSPRRFNEQFF.

This rearrangement joins TRBV29-1 to TRBJ2-3; D gene ambiguous. The CDR3 is 11 amino acids. V shed 0 bases and J shed 4 bases, with 2 bases lying between them. Germline V gene sequence: CDR1 SQVTM, CDR2 ANQGSEA. In DNA form, the CDR3 reads TGCAGCGTTGAAGACGCAGATACGCAGTATTTT. The encoded protein is CSVEDADTQYF.

CDR3 region: CASSSPGTGGEQYF. CDR3 in DNA: TGTGCCAGCAGCTCCCCGGGGACAGGGGGAGAGCAGTACTTC. This rearrangement joins TRBV7-6 to TRBJ2-7, with 11 bases fitting TRBD1. The germline V gene has CDR1 SGHVS and CDR2 FNYEAQ. The CDR3 is 14 amino acids. V dropped 4 bases and J dropped 7; count of bases not matched to a gene: 6.

The rearrangement joins TRBV27 to TRBJ2-7; 8 bases align to TRBD2. This CDR3 is built from 15 residues. Unmatched junction bases numbered 6, after V lost 3 bases and J lost 2 bases. Per germline, CDR1 MNHEY and CDR2 SMNVEV (reference sequence). The CDR3 DNA follows: TGTGCCAGCAGTTTCAATTCGGGAGGGCCCTACGAGCAGTACTTC. Residues: CASSFNSGGPYEQYF.

J is TRBJ2-1 and V is TRBV7-7, with D possibly matching TRBD2 (5 bases). V shed 5 bases and J shed 4 bases, with 9 bases lying between them. Germline loops: CDR1 SSHAT, CDR2 FNYEAQ (reference sequence). CDR3 length: 13 amino acids. CDR3 sequence reads: CASSPGIYNEQFF. CDR3 bases: TGTGCCAGCAGCCCCGGGATATACAATGAGCAGTTCTTC.